These 11 T cell receptor beta chains share one sample of origin, sequenced in a study of blood T cell repertoires in COVID-19. Sequenced by immunoSEQ multiplex PCR; TCRdb stores in-frame clones only, minus some. The sample shows roughly 58,000 clones, 65% to 85% of them seen only once. Material: PBMCs or T cells enriched from blood (not recorded which). The receptors stem from a woman aged 55-69 years who had been exposed to COVID-19.

The rearrangement joins TRBV28 to TRBJ1-3; TRBD1 agrees at 10 bases. The ends lost 8 bases at V and 3 bases at J; junction bases unmatched: 4. Per germline, CDR1 MDHEN and CDR2 SYDVKM. CDR3 size: 14 residues. CDR3 protein: CASLDRGIGNTIYF. In DNA form, the CDR3 reads TGTGCCAGCCTGGACAGGGGGATTGGAAACACCATATATTTT.

The chain is built from TRBV7-9 and TRBJ1-3; 7 nucleotides align to TRBD1. Germline loops: CDR1 SEHNR, CDR2 FQNEAQ (reference sequence). CDR3 length: 15 residues. V trimming: 4 bases; J trimming: 4 bases; junction bases outside the gene matches: 7. The CDR3 nucleotides read TGTGCCAGCAGCTCCGAGGGGGCTGGAGGAAACACCATATATTTT. Residues: CASSSEGAGGNTIYF.

The chain couples TRBV19 to TRBJ1-2; TRBD1 agrees at 10 bases. Germline V CDR1 and CDR2: LNHDA, SQIVND (reference sequence). Trimming took 0 bases from V and 6 from J; bases not matched to a gene: 10. CDR3 size: 17 residues. CDR3 in DNA: TGTGCCAGTAGTATAGATCTCCTTGGACAGGGGGGCCATGGCTACACCTTC. Its protein is CASSIDLLGQGGHGYTF.

The chain recombines TRBV30 with TRBJ1-3; no firm D call. V lost 6 bases and J lost 4, with 10 bases in between. Per the germline V gene, CDR1 is GTSNPN and CDR2 is SVGIG (reference sequence). CDR3 length equals 12 residues. The CDR3 reads CACTAGGNTIYF. As DNA, the CDR3 is TGTGCCTGTACTGCCGGGGGAAACACCATATATTTT.

This clone came up a few times. This sequence joins TRBV7-2 and TRBJ2-1; D might be TRBD2 (6 bases). The CDR3 covers 13 residues. With 1 base removed from V and 8 bases from J, the gap between germline ends came to 9 bases. CDR1 SGHTA and CDR2 FQGNSA come from the germline V gene. The DNA of the CDR3 is TGTGCCAGCAGCTTAGATGGGGGGTATGAGCAGTTCTTC. This codes for CASSLDGGYEQFF.

This chain links TRBV27 with TRBJ1-5, with D hard to call. The CDR3 has 12 residues. The germline V gene encodes CDR1 MNHEY and CDR2 SMNVEV (reference sequence). The ends were cut back, 5 bases at V and 6 bases at J, with 8 bases in the middle. CDR3 nucleotides: TGTGCCAGCAGTGGACGGGGTCAGCCCCAGCATTTT. Protein: CASSGRGQPQHF.

The V gene is TRBV27, the J gene TRBJ2-1; D perhaps matches TRBD2 (5 bases). Germline CDR1 reads MNHEY; CDR2 reads SMNVEV (reference sequence). The CDR3 sequence is 15 residues long. V gave up 2 bases and J gave up 0 bases, with 8 bases separating them. CDR3 sequence: CASSLIASSYNEQFF. CDR3 nucleotides: TGTGCCAGCAGTTTAATAGCGAGCTCCTACAATGAGCAGTTCTTC.

The V and J genes are TRBV7-9 and TRBJ1-1; TRBD1 agrees at 9 bases. The junction had 3 bases not matched to a gene; V was cut back by 7 bases and J by 3 bases. The CDR3 extends over 13 amino acids. Germline CDR1 SEHNR, CDR2 FQNEAQ (reference sequence). The CDR3 loop is CASKDRGDTEAFF. CDR3 nucleotide sequence: TGTGCCAGCAAAGACAGGGGGGACACTGAAGCTTTCTTT.

The genes are TRBV5-1 and TRBJ1-5, with D perhaps TRBD1 (5 bases). V dropped 4 bases and J dropped 7 bases, with 15 bases sitting between them. Germline values: CDR1 SGHRS, CDR2 YFSETQ. This CDR3 is 14 amino acids long. The CDR3 nucleotides are TGCGCCAGCAGCCCGGGAGGGGACGGCCAGCCCCAGCATTTT. Translation gives CASSPGGDGQPQHF.

V usage is TRBV5-1 and J usage is TRBJ2-7; D is uncertain. V was cut by 2 bases and J by 4 bases, with 13 bases left in between. From germline, CDR1 is SGHRS and CDR2 YFSETQ. The CDR3 contains 14 residues. The CDR3 region is CASSFNAPTYEQYF. The DNA of the CDR3 is TGCGCCAGCAGCTTTAATGCCCCAACATACGAGCAGTACTTC.

The V gene is TRBV4-3, the J gene TRBJ2-7, with D possibly being TRBD1 (7 bases). The CDR3 has 14 residues. Trimming removed 0 bases from V and 4 bases from J, with 10 bases in between. From germline, CDR1 is LGHNA and CDR2 YSLEER. In DNA, the CDR3 is TGCGCCAGCAGCCAAGAACAGGGGAGGTACGAGCAGTACTTC. Translation: CASSQEQGRYEQYF.